This TCR beta chain emerged from a study of CD8 T cells in Susac syndrome. Study details: When blood was drawn, patients with Susac syndrome were on intravenous immunoglobulin alone, on corticosteroids, or therapy-naive. Notes on the study in general: When the CD4+ T cell repertoires of patients with Susac syndrome were examined, they did not show any clonal expansion.

With random hexamers, 0.5 to 1 ug RNA was reverse transcribed. TCRdb re-called the immunoSEQ multiplex PCR reads with MiXCR, one entry per CDR3 protein. The sample consists of roughly 140,000 distinct CDR3 sequences, about 95% of them appearing once. As for this clonotype: No antigen is known for it.

From blood CD8+ and CD4+ T cells, TCR beta sequences were generated. Through negative isolation, CD4+ and CD8+ T cells were obtained, while TEMRA cells were enriched using FACS. The V gene lost 4 bases and the J gene lost 0 bases, with 16 bases spanning the gap. There are 16 residues in the CDR3. From germline, CDR1 is SGDLS and CDR2 YYNGEE. The chain joins TRBV9 to TRBJ2-5, with TRBD2 as a possible D gene (6 bases). The receptor comes from a human donor with Susac syndrome. The source material was CD4+ T cells from PBMCs. The CDR3 reads CASSRGTLTYQETQYF. Written as DNA, the CDR3 is TGTGCCAGCAGCCGCGGGACTTTAACGTACCAAGAGACCCAGTACTTC.